The TCR beta chain under discussion was sequenced for a study of yellow fever vaccine responses in identical twins. Remarks on this clonotype: Its specificity is not known.

The study's findings and limits: Reports say the vaccine T cell response in twins looked partly convergent and partly personalized.

From germline, CDR1 is LGHNA and CDR2 YSLEER. V lost 0 bases and J 1 base, leaving 12 bases between the germline ends. The CDR3 contains 16 residues. TCRdb analysed the RT-PCR reads with MiXCR anew, one entry per CDR3 protein. The sample holds 15,000 to 20,000 distinct CDR3 sequences, around 83% seen once. The V and J genes are TRBV4-3 and TRBJ2-5, with D perhaps being TRBD1 or TRBD2 (5 bases each). The specimen was T cells from blood (PBMCs), unsorted or a sorted subset (not recorded which), collected before or after yellow fever vaccination (not recorded which). The receptor comes from a woman in her late teens or twenties who received the yellow fever vaccine. CDR3 in amino acids: CASSQDGTGSQETQYF. The CDR3 DNA follows: TGCGCCAGCAGCCAAGATGGGACGGGGAGCCAAGAGACCCAGTACTTC.